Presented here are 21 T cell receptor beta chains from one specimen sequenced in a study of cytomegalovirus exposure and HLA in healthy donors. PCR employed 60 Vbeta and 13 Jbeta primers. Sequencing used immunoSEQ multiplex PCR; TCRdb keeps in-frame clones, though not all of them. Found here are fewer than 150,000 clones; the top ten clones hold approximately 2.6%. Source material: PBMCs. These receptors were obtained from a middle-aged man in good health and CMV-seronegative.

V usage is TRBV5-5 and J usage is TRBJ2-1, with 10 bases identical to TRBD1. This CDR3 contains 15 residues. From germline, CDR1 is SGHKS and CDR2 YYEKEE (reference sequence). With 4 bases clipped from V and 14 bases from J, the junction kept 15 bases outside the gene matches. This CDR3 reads CASSPNGQGETRKFF. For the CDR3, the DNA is TGTGCCAGCAGCCCGAATGGACAGGGGGAGACTAGGAAGTTCTTC.

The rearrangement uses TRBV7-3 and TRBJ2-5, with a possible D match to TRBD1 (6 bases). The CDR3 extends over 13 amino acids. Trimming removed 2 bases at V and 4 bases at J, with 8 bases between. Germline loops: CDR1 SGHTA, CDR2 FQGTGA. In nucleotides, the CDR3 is TGTGCCAGCAGCTTATCAGGGGTAGAGACCCAGTACTTC. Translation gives CASSLSGVETQYF. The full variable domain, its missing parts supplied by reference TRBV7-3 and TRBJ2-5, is GAGVSQTPSNKVTEKGKYVELRCDPISGHTALYWYRQSLGQGPEFLIYFQGTGAADDSGLPNDRFFAVRPEGSVSTLKIQRTERGDSAVYLCASSLSGVETQYFGPGTRLLVL.

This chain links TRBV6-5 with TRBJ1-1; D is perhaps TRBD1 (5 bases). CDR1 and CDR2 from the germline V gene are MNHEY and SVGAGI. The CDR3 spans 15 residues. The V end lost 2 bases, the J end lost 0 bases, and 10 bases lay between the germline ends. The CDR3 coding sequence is TGTGCCAGCAGTTACGGGGCGGGAATGAACACTGAAGCTTTCTTT. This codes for CASSYGAGMNTEAFF.

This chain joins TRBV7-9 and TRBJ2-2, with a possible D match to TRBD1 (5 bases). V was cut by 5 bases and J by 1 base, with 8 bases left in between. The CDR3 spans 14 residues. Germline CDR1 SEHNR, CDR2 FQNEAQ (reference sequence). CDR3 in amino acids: CASSLGQNTGELFF. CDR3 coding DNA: TGTGCCAGCAGCCTTGGACAGAACACCGGGGAGCTGTTTTTT.

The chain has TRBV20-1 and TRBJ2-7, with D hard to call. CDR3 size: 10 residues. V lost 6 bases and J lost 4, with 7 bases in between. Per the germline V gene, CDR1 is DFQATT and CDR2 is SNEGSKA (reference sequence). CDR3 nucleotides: TGCAGTGCCCTAGAGTACGAGCAGTACTTC. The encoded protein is CSALEYEQYF.

CDR3 sequence reads: CASAGQGAGEQYF. The DNA for the CDR3 is TGTGCCAGCGCGGGACAGGGGGCGGGAGAGCAGTACTTC. The gene calls are TRBV19 and TRBJ2-7, with 12 bases matching TRBD1. CDR1 is LNHDA and CDR2 is SQIVND in the germline V gene (reference sequence). The junction had 7 bases not matched to a gene; V was cut back by 9 bases and J by 7 bases. This CDR3 comprises 13 residues.

Written as DNA, the CDR3 is TGTGCCAGCAGTGAAGTGGCACGGGAGGGTGAAAAACTGTTTTTT. This translates into CASSEVAREGEKLFF. The chain recombines TRBV2 with TRBJ1-4; no clear D gene. The V gene lost 1 base and the J gene lost 7 bases, with 13 bases spanning the gap. CDR3 length: 15 amino acids. Germline values: CDR1 SNHLY, CDR2 FYNNEI.

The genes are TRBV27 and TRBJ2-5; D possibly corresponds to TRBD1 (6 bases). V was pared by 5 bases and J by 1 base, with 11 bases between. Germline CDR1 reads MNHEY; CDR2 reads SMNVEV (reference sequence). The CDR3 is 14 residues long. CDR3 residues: CASSRRTAQETQYF. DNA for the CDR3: TGTGCCAGCAGTAGAAGGACAGCCCAAGAGACCCAGTACTTC.

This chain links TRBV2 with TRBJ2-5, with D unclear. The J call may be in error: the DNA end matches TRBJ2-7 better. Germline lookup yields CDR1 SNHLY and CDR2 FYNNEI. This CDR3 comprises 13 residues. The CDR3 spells CAAFVRWPYEQYF. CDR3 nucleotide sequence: TGTGCAGCTTTCGTCAGGTGGCCCTACGAGCAGTACTTC.

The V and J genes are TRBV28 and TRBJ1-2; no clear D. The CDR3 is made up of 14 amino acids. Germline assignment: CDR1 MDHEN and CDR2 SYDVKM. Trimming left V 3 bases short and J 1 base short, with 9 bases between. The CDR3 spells CASSLLRDNYGYTF. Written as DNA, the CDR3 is TGTGCCAGCAGTTTGCTGCGGGATAACTATGGCTACACCTTC.

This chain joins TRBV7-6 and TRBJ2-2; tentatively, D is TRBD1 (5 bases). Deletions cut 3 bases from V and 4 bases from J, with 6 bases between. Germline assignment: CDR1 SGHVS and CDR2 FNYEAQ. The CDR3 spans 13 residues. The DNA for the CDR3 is TGTGCCAGCAGCTTCAGGGTCACCGGGGAGCTGTTTTTT. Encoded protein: CASSFRVTGELFF.

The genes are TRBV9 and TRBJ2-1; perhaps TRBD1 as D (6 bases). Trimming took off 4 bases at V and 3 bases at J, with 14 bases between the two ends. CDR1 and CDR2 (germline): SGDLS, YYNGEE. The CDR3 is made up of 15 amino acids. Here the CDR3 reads CASSNTGNLYNEQFF. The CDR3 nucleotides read TGTGCCAGCAGCAATACAGGGAATCTCTACAATGAGCAGTTCTTC.

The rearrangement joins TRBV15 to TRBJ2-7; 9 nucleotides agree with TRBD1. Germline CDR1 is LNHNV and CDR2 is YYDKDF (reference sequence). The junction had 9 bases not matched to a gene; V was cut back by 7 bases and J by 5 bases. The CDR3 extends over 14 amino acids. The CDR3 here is CATKPRDRVNEQYF. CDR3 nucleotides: TGTGCCACCAAGCCCCGGGACAGGGTAAACGAGCAGTACTTC.

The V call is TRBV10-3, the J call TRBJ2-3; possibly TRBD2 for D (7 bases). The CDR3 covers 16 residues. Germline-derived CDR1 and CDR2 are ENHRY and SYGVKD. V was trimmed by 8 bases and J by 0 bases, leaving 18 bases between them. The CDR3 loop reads CAISDGGGGSTDTQYF. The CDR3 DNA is TGTGCCATCTCTGACGGGGGCGGGGGTAGCACAGATACGCAGTATTTT.

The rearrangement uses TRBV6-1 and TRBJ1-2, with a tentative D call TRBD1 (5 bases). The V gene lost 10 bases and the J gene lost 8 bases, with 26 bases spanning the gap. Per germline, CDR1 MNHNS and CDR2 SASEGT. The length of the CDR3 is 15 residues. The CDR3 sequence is CATHHPPGPGGGYTF. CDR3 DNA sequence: TGTGCCACCCATCATCCCCCCGGGCCGGGGGGGGGCTACACCTTC.

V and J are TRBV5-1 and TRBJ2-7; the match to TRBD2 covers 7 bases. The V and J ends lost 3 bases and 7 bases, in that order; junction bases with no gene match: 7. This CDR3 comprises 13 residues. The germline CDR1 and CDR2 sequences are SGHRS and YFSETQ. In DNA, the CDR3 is TGCGCCAGCAGCTCTTTCCCAGCGGGGGAGCAGTACTTC. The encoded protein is CASSSFPAGEQYF.

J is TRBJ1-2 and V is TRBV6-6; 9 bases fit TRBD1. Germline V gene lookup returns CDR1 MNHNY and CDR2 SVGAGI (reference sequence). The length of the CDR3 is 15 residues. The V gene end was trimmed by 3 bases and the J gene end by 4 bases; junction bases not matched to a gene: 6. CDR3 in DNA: TGTGCCAGCAGTTATGGGACAGGGCATGGCTATGGCTACACCTTC. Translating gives CASSYGTGHGYGYTF.

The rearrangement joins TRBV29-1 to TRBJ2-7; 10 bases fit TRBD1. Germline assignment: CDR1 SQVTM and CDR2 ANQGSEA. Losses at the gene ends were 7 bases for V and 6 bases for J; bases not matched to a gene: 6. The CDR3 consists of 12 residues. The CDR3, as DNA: TGCAGCGGCGGACAGGGGGTCTCCGAGCAGTACTTC. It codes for CSGGQGVSEQYF.

The CDR3 DNA reads TGTGCCAGCAGACAGGCTTACAATGAGCAGTTCTTC. This sequence encodes CASRQAYNEQFF. J is TRBJ2-1 and V is TRBV6-6; possible D gene TRBD1, 5 bases. Germline V CDR1 and CDR2: MNHNY, SVGAGI (reference sequence). V lost 6 bases to trimming and J lost 4 bases, with 7 bases between them. The CDR3 has 12 amino acids.

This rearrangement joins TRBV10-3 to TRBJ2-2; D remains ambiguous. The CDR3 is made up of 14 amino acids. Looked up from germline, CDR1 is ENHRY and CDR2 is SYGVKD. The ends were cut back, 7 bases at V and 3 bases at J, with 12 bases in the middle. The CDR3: CAIKDVRYTGELFF. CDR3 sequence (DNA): TGTGCCATCAAAGATGTCAGATACACCGGGGAGCTGTTTTTT.

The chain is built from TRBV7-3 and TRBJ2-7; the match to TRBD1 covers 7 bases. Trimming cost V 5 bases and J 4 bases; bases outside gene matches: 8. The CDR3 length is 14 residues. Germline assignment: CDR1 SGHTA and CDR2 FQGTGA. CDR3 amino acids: CASSPDRLGYEQYF. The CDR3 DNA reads TGTGCCAGCAGCCCGGACAGGCTGGGGTACGAGCAGTACTTC. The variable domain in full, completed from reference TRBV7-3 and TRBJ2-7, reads GAGVSQTPSNKVTEKGKYVELRCDPISGHTALYWYRQSLGQGPEFLIYFQGTGAADDSGLPNDRFFAVRPEGSVSTLKIQRTERGDSAVYLCASSPDRLGYEQYFGPGTRLTVT.